This T cell receptor (beta chain) was retrieved from a study of cytomegalovirus exposure and HLA in healthy donors (dated by TCRdb to about 2017). Turning to the overall study: An earlier analysis of about 530 of the donors reported about 260 Gb of sequence data and approximately 120 million unique TCR beta sequences obtained from about 180 million T cells. Roughly 300 gigabases of sequencing data and tens of millions of unique TCR sequences were included in an early release covering several hundred HLA-typed donors. Among the approximately 420 genotyped donors, around 81% belonged to the genetic ancestry cluster associated with self-reported Caucasian donors. The aim of the study was to test whether cataloging public T cell receptors could identify signatures of past pathogen exposure. Using immunosequencing, the study profiled T cell repertoires from roughly 650 subjects and related those repertoires to cytomegalovirus serostatus. In addition to the first cohort of about 650 subjects, a separate validation cohort of 130 or so different subjects was used. The study combined high-throughput TCR immunosequencing, statistical association of individual TCRs with disease status, and machine learning to predict cytomegalovirus infection status. To study patterns of TCR occurrence, a later analysis re-analyzed previously published TCR beta repertoires from around 660 donors and added high-resolution HLA genotyping. Rather than using new phenotypic data, the later analysis identified candidate immune exposures from TCR beta sequences and from how often those sequences occurred across donors. An earlier analysis of 587 of the donors used high-throughput TCR beta sequencing to judge whether each TCR beta V gene segment behaved as functional or pseudogenic. Donor age, sex, ethnicity and CMV serostatus were compiled alongside the repertoire data. In a later genetic analysis, genome-wide SNP genotypes for 398 of the 666 donors were used, and that subset was treated as a discovery cohort. Every discovery cohort repertoire had been produced on one sequencing platform. HLA typing covered class I and class II loci at four-digit resolution. Typing coverage differed by locus: A, B, C, DRB1 and DQB1 were typed in roughly 629-630 donors, DQA1 in about 510, DPA1 in approximately 610, and DPB1 in just under 480. Four or five DR-DQ haplotypes were handled as single units for association and clustering because linkage in the cohort was strong. Across 398 genotyped donors of the cohort, an average of approximately 240,000 unique TCR beta nucleotide sequences per donor were sequenced, and 15% to 20% of those sequences were non-productive.

Inclusive of the bounding cysteine and phenylalanine, the CDR3 is 15 residues long. Only the CDR3 part of the read is kept: 45 bases, read in frame from the first base. V loses 5 bases, J loses 5 bases, and the germline ends lie 19 bases apart. The germline V gene (reference sequence) specifies LNHDA as CDR1 and SQIVND as CDR2. Notes on this clone: The antigen this receptor binds is unknown.

The cohort was made up of several hundred healthy bone marrow donors. At the time of sampling, every cohort member was nominally healthy, though immune exposures that went unrecorded were likely present. The donor was CMV seropositive and belonged to the group of 250 to 300 seropositive cohort members. Every donor gave a peripheral blood sample, and the peripheral blood mononuclear cells from that sample were used for TCR beta sequencing. Genomic DNA was extracted from the blood cell samples with the Qiagen DNeasy Blood Extraction Kit. Study-wide conclusions, independent of this receptor: A further reported finding was that TCR beta sequences accurately predicted the HLA-A and HLA-B alleles for most subjects in the first cohort. An earlier analysis of some 590 of the donors showed that most TCR beta V segments appeared in productive rearrangements either about 87% or about 30% of the time, which broadly matched IMGT annotations. According to a later genetic analysis, donors in an Asian-associated ancestry cluster had fewer N-insertions in productive TCRs than the approximately 670-donor mean. In a later analysis, most CMV-associated TCR beta chains were found to appear HLA-restricted, with HLA associations seemingly driven largely by CMV exposure. In this cohort, only TCR beta chains were sequenced, and detectable features were limited by the absence of alpha or paired-chain data. In the study, roughly 160 TCR beta chains were listed as associated with cytomegalovirus. Across donors, most TCR sequences were observed very rarely, whereas some public TCRs were present in many individuals. A later genetic analysis associated a missense DCLRE1C variant with V-gene and J-gene trimming of TCR beta chains, and an independent cohort replicated the association. Presence/absence analyses assumed roughly uniform sequencing depth across donors, an assumption that may not hold. Linkage disequilibrium might explain the correlated functional status among segregating V segments, but an unknown experimental factor could not be ruled out. A few of the identified cytomegalovirus-associated TCR beta chains were confirmed in vitro to be specific for cytomegalovirus antigens. In a later analysis, several top co-occurrence clusters were reported to appear linked to parvovirus B19, influenza, CMV and Epstein-Barr virus. Because HLA typing was unavailable for some donors at each locus, only the typed subset was used in association tests. According to a later analysis, TCR association rates differed among HLA loci, with DRB1 alleles showing the most associated TCRs and HLA-C alleles showing the fewest. A cluster of highly shared sequence variants was judged likely to be a technical artifact of the sequencing pipeline. Some 15 rarely observed V segments, including chromosome 9 orphons, were excluded from the earlier analysis of several hundred of the donors because counts were too low. In a later analysis, more than 15,000 TCR beta sequences were associated with specific HLA alleles at a false discovery rate of 0.05. When HLA alleles, especially DR and DQ, strongly co-occurred, attributing TCR associations to individual alleles was difficult. It was suggested by the authors that the approach could potentially be generalized to other disease states and immunological phenotypes. The only immune exposure information available for the cohort was CMV serostatus. In both the original and validation cohorts, the classifier was reported to diagnose cytomegalovirus status with high specificity and sensitivity. The 87-base-pair reads could not distinguish some IMGT-functional V segments, including TRBV6-2 and TRBV6-3, so those segments were excluded. In a later analysis, HLA-associated TCR beta chains were found to be more clonally expanded and to have lower generation probabilities than equally common non-associated chains.

The library was generated by the immunoSEQ multiplex PCR assay. The multiplex PCR relied on a mix of 60 forward primers for TCR Vbeta segments and 13 reverse primers for TCR Jbeta segments. Amplification of the CDR3 region of rearranged TCR beta genes was performed with a multiplex PCR assay on genomic DNA. Amplified TCR beta libraries were sequenced as 87-base-pair reads on the Illumina HiSeq System. The source study handled its data this way. In a later analysis, around 80 million unique TCR beta chains were counted across the 650 to 750 repertoires, and roughly 10 million of these chains were shared by at least two donors. Raw reads were error-corrected and collapsed into unique sequences by a nearest-neighbor algorithm in which closely related sequences were merged to remove PCR and sequencing errors. CDR3 sequences were aligned to IMGT reference sequences to assign V, D and J gene segments. Each retained sequence needed at least a six-nucleotide match to both a V gene segment and a J gene segment. Rearrangements were called productive when the CDR3 lacked stop codons and stayed in frame with V and J; all others were non-productive. CDR3 was defined according to IMGT convention as the region running from the second conserved V-encoded cysteine to the conserved J-encoded phenylalanine. In an earlier analysis of roughly 610 of the donors, sequences lacking an unambiguous match to a single V gene segment were excluded. An earlier analysis of approximately 590 of the donors classified V segments as functional when productive rearrangements were above 56.7% and as segregating when the standard deviation between donors was above 5%. A statistical classification framework was developed to diagnose cytomegalovirus status using the catalog of TCR beta chain sequences. In a later analysis, V and J genes were assigned by comparing TCR nucleotide sequences against IMGT/GENE-DB human TR gene sequences. Using the TCRdist pipeline, a later analysis assigned CDR3 sequences along with most-parsimonious VDJ recombination scenarios. In a later analysis, each TCR beta chain was defined by its CDR3 amino acid sequence together with its V-gene family, and reads lacking a unique V-gene family were excluded. A later analysis removed 592 highly shared, low-generation-probability nucleotide sequences to deal with suspected cross-contamination and a sequencing artifact. In a later analysis, a clonal expansion index was calculated for each public chain from normalized within-repertoire ranks of inferred template counts. Generation probabilities in a later analysis came from a VDJ recombination model fitted to out-of-frame rearrangements, and those results were checked against IGoR. Hypergeometric tests were used in a later analysis to score TCR-TCR, TCR-HLA and TCR-CMV co-occurrence, with a repertoire-size bias correction applied to the TCR pairs. False discovery rates were estimated in a later analysis by permuting HLA or CMV assignments 20 times. In a later analysis, co-occurring TCRs were grouped using DBSCAN, and TCRdist sequence similarity was added for clustering within HLA-allele-positive subsets. Repertoires with fewer than 30,000 or more than 120,000 public chains, plus five repertoires with anomalous nucleotide sharing, were excluded from co-occurrence clustering. In TCRdb, the immuneACCESS table is reduced to in-frame sequences with V and J assigned. These tables do not hold every clone; where another copy was compared, an unresolved V gene accounts for under half, and the others remain unexplained. That table furnishes V, J and clone size, whereas the DNA furnished D and trimming. This sample's table contains fewer than 60,000 clones. Of the sample, less than 15% falls within the top ten clones.

The chain joins TRBV19 to TRBJ2-7, and perhaps TRBD1 as D gene, on 5 matching bases. The sample taken for sequencing was PBMCs. This clonotype originated in a woman aged 25 to 39 in good health and CMV-seropositive. The bases read TGTGCCAGTAGTCCGAGTGGGGCCTATGGGAACGAGCAGTACTTC. Its amino acids are CASSPSGAYGNEQYF.